Each of the 15 T cell receptor beta chains below was sequenced from the same sample in a study of T cell clones after liver transplantation. The repertoire was sequenced with immunoSEQ multiplex PCR; TCRdb's copy has only in-frame clones and lacks some. In the table there are around 5,600 clones, approximately 31% of which are singletons. Alloreactive TCRbeta sequences came from sequencing proliferating CFSE-low cells in the MLR. Their antigens are not known. The specimen sequenced was CD4+ T cells from cultured PBMCs. The receptor set was obtained from a human patient who received a liver transplant. The graft donor may have given rise to some T cells.

Sample share makes this clone medium-sized (0.01 to 0.1%). The chain is built from TRBV7-2 and TRBJ2-6; 15 positions match TRBD2. Germline V CDR1 and CDR2: SGHTA, FQGNSA. The CDR3 loop spans 17 amino acids. V dropped 4 bases and J dropped 3; count of bases not matched to a gene: 1. CDR3 nucleotides: TGTGCCAGCAGCTCGGGACTAGCGGGAGGTGGGGCCAACGTCCTGACTTTC. The encoded protein is CASSSGLAGGGANVLTF.

V is TRBV29-1 and J is TRBJ2-5; possible D gene TRBD2, 6 bases. The germline V and J ends were trimmed by 7 bases and 6 bases, with 21 bases remaining between them. CDR1 and CDR2 (germline): SQVTM, ANQGSEA. The CDR3 runs 14 residues. The CDR3 region has the DNA TGCAGCGCCTGTACACCGGGAGAGGTACAGACCCAGTACTTC. Its translation: CSACTPGEVQTQYF.

J is TRBJ1-1 and V is TRBV21-1. TRBV21-1 is tagged as a pseudogene. The CDR3 has 16 residues. CDR3 nucleotide sequence: TGTGCCAGCAGCTGGCGTATAGCTACACAACGCACTGAAGCTTTCTTT. Protein: CASSWRIATQRTEAFF.

This clone was picked up a small number of times. In nucleotides, the CDR3 is TGTGCCAGCAGTCGCGGGGGGTGGCAGTACTTC. This sequence encodes CASSRGGWQYF. V usage is TRBV6-1 and J usage is TRBJ2-7, with 8 nucleotides matching TRBD2. V lost 5 bases, J lost 9 bases, and 3 bases stayed unmatched. Germline loops: CDR1 MNHNS, CDR2 SASEGT. The CDR3 runs to 11 residues.

The V call is TRBV28, the J call TRBJ1-1; weak D call: TRBD1 (5 bases). The ends were cut back, 8 bases at V and 11 bases at J, with 15 bases in the middle. CDR1 and CDR2 from the germline V gene are MDHEN and SYDVKM. This CDR3 spans 11 amino acids. CDR3 amino acids: CASGPSWGAFF. The CDR3 region has the DNA TGTGCCAGCGGACCGAGCTGGGGGGCTTTCTTT.

This clone was seen more than once but under ten times. J is TRBJ2-2 and V is TRBV19; possibly TRBD2 for D (5 bases). The CDR3 runs 16 residues. Germline CDR1 reads LNHDA; CDR2 reads SQIVND (reference sequence). V lost 0 bases, J lost 7 bases, and 15 bases lay in between. Here the CDR3 DNA reads TGTGCCAGTAGTATAGATCTCGCCCGGAGGAGCGGGGAGCTGTTTTTT. This sequence encodes CASSIDLARRSGELFF.

A note on this clone: This clone may be a read error of a much larger clone one base away. The chain is built from TRBV5-1 and TRBJ2-2; 10 nucleotides align to TRBD1. The CDR3 has 16 amino acids. CDR1 SGHRS and CDR2 YFSETQ come from the germline V gene. The junction had 3 bases not matched to a gene; V was cut back by 0 bases and J by 4 bases. The CDR3 spells CASSLGTGGFTGELFF. The CDR3 DNA is TGCGCCAGCAGCTTGGGGACAGGGGGGTTCACCGGGGAGCTGTTTTTT.

The V call is TRBV10-3, the J call TRBJ1-3; D is unresolved. From germline, CDR1 is ENHRY and CDR2 SYGVKD. Trimming took off 0 bases at V and 3 bases at J, with 9 bases between the two ends. The CDR3 covers 15 residues. The CDR3 sequence is CAISESGGDGNTIYF. In DNA form, the CDR3 reads TGTGCCATCAGTGAGTCTGGTGGAGATGGAAACACCATATATTTT.

The chain recombines TRBV6-9 with TRBJ1-5; the match to TRBD1 covers 10 bases. CDR1 is MNHGY and CDR2 is SVAAGI in the germline V gene. The V segment lost 5 bases and the J segment 6 bases; nucleotides outside the gene matches: 1. CDR3 size: 13 residues. CDR3 loop: CASSGQGGQPQHF. CDR3 DNA sequence: TGTGCCAGCAGTGGACAGGGGGGTCAGCCCCAGCATTTT.

V and J are TRBV28 and TRBJ2-5, with 7 bases identical to TRBD2. The V and J ends lost 3 bases and 1 base, in that order; junction bases with no gene match: 2. The CDR3 has 14 amino acids. From germline, CDR1 is MDHEN and CDR2 SYDVKM. The CDR3 reads CASSLGGGQETQYF. CDR3 sequence (DNA): TGTGCCAGCAGTTTGGGGGGGGGCCAAGAGACCCAGTACTTC.

This clone is large by share. The chain carries TRBV6-6 and TRBJ2-1; no clear D gene. Between the trimmed V and J ends, which lost 0 bases and 3 bases, there was a span of 6 bases. Germline V gene lookup returns CDR1 MNHNY and CDR2 SVGAGI (reference sequence). This CDR3 is built from 14 residues. The CDR3 is CASSYSAVYNEQFF. CDR3 coding DNA: TGTGCCAGCAGTTACTCCGCGGTCTACAATGAGCAGTTCTTC.

The chain employs TRBV13 and TRBJ2-5; 7 bases are shared with TRBD1. This CDR3 has 14 residues. V was pared by 4 bases and J by 5 bases, with 7 bases of the junction left unmatched. CDR1 is PRHDT and CDR2 is FYEKMQ in the germline V gene (reference sequence). CDR3 protein: CASSSTGLRETQYF. The CDR3 DNA reads TGTGCCAGCAGCTCGACAGGGTTAAGGGAGACCCAGTACTTC.

This clone is judged medium-sized. The chain recombines TRBV2 with TRBJ2-2, with TRBD2 matching 14 bases. The CDR3 has 15 residues. V lost 6 bases and J lost 4; bases outside the gene matches: 1. Germline V gene lookup returns CDR1 SNHLY and CDR2 FYNNEI. The DNA of the CDR3 is TGTGCCAGCAGGGGGACTAGCGGGAGCACCGGGGAGCTGTTTTTT. Residues: CASRGTSGSTGELFF.

About this clone itself: This sequence may be a read error, since a much larger clone differs from it by one base. The chain joins TRBV27 to TRBJ1-2; D possibly corresponds to TRBD1 (5 bases). This CDR3 region has 13 residues. Trimming pared 3 bases from V and 6 bases from J, leaving 11 bases between. CDR1 is MNHEY, CDR2 SMNVEV, per germline (reference sequence). CDR3 sequence reads: CASSFRVTHGYTF. In DNA form, the CDR3 reads TGTGCCAGCAGTTTCAGGGTAACCCATGGCTACACCTTC.

Remarks on this clone: Given a much more abundant clone one base away, this may be a read error. This chain connects TRBV14 to TRBJ2-7, with 9 bases aligning to TRBD2. Germline assignment: CDR1 SGHDN and CDR2 FVKESK. The CDR3 is 19 residues long. Here the CDR3 DNA reads TGTCCCAGCAGCCAAGTTCGGGCTAGCGGGACCAAAGGGGCGGGGGAGCAGTACTTC. This gives the protein CPSSQVRASGTKGAGEQYF. Looking up the rest from reference TRBV14 and TRBJ2-7 gives the full variable domain: EAGVTQFPSHSVIEKGQTVTLRCDPISGHDNLYWYRRVMGKEIKFLLHFVKESKQDESGMPNNRFLAERTGGTYSTLKVQPAELEDSGVYFCPSSQVRASGTKGAGEQYFGPGTRLTVT.